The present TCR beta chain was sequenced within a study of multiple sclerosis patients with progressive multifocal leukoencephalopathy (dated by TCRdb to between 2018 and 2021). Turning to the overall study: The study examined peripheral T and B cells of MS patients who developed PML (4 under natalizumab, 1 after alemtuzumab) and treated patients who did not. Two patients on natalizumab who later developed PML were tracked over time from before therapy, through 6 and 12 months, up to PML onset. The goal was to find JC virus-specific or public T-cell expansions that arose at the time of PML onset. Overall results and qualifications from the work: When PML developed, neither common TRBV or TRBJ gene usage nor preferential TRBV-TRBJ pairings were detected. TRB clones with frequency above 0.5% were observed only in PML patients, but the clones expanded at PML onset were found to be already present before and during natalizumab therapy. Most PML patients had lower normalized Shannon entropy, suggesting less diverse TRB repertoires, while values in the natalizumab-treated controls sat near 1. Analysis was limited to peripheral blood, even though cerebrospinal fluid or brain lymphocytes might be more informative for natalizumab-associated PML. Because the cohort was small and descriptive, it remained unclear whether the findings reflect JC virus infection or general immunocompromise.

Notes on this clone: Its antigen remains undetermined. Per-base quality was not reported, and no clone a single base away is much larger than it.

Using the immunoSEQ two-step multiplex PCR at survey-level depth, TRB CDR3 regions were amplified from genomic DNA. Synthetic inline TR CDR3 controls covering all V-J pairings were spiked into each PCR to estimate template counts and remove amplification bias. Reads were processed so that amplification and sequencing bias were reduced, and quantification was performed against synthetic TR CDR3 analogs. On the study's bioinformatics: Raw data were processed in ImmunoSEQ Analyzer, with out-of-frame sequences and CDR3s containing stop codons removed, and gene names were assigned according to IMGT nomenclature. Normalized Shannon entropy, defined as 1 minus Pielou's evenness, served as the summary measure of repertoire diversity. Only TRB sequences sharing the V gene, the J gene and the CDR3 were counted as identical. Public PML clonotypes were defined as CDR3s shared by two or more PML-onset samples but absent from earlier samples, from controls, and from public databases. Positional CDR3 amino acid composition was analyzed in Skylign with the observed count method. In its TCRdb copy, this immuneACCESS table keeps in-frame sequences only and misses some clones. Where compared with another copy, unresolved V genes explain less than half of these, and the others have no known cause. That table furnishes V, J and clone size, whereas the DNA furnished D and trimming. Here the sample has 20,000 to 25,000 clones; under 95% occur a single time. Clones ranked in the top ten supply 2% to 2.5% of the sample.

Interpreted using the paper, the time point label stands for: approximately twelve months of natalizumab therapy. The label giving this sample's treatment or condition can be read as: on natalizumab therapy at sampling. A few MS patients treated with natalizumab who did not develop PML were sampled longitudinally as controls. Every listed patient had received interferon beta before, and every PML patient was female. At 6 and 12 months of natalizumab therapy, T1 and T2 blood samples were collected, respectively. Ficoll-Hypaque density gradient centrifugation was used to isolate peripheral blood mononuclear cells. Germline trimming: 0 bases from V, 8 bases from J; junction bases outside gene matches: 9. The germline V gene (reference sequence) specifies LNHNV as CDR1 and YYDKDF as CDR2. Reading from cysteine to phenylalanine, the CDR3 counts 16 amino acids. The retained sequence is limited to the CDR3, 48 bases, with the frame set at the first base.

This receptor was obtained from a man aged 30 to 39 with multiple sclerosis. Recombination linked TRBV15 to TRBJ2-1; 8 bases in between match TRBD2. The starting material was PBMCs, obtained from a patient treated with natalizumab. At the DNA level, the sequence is TGTGCCACCAGCAGAGATATGAGCGGGAGCGCGGATGAGCAGTTCTTC. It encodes CATSRDMSGSADEQFF. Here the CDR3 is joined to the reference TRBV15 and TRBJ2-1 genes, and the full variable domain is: DAMVIQNPRYQVTQFGKPVTLSCSQTLNHNVMYWYQQKSSQAPKLLFHYYDKDFNNEADTPDNFQSRRPNTSFCFLDIRSPGLGDTAMYLCATSRDMSGSADEQFFGPGTRLTVL.